A single sample is the source of the 27 T cell receptor beta chains below, sequenced in a study of low-dose radiotherapy and immunotherapy resistance in tumors. First-strand cDNA used TRAV- and TRBV-specific primers, covering alpha and beta chains. The PCR that amplified TCRs ran for 20 cycles, relying on a constant-region primer and a V-primer adapter. Via MiXCR, TCRdb re-called the reads, giving one row per CDR3 protein. The sample holds 8,500 to 9,500 distinct CDR3 sequences, roughly three quarters seen once. The origin of the receptors is a human donor with advanced metastatic prostate, ovarian, gallbladder or colorectal cancer (not recorded which). This table probably holds off-target reads from a library built for another chain.

The chain has TRBV19 and TRBJ2-2, with D possibly being TRBD2 (5 bases). The CDR3 consists of 16 residues. The V end was cut by 3 bases, the J end by 4 bases, with 15 bases between. Germline V gene sequence: CDR1 LNHDA, CDR2 SQIVND (reference sequence). CDR3 protein: CASSIRASSTTGELFF. The CDR3 coding sequence is TGTGCCAGTAGTATTCGGGCTAGCTCCACCACCGGGGAGCTGTTTTTT. Full variable domain (missing parts from reference TRBV19 and TRBJ2-2): DGGITQSPKYLFRKEGQNVTLSCEQNLNHDAMYWYRQDPGQGLRLIYYSQIVNDFQKGDIAEGYSVSREKKESFPLTVTSAQKNPTAFYLCASSIRASSTTGELFFGEGSRLTVL.

The CDR3 region has the DNA TGTGCCAGCAGCTTACGGGGGACAGGTCGCCAAGAGACCCAGTACTTC. Residues: CASSLRGTGRQETQYF. The gene calls are TRBV7-9 and TRBJ2-5; 8 bases match TRBD1. The V segment lost 2 bases and the J segment 1 base; nucleotides outside the gene matches: 6. The CDR3 runs to 16 residues. The germline CDR1 and CDR2 sequences are SEHNR and FQNEAQ (reference sequence).

J is TRBJ2-1 and V is TRBV4-2, with 8 bases identical to TRBD2. Trimming removed 4 bases from V and 6 bases from J; junction bases left unmatched: 11. The CDR3 covers 16 residues. The V gene's germline CDR1 is LGHNA and CDR2 YNFKEQ. The CDR3 nucleotides read TGTGCCAGCAGCCGGTCACGGGAGGGTTGGGGCAATGAGCAGTTCTTC. The encoded protein is CASSRSREGWGNEQFF.

This chain connects TRBV7-8 to TRBJ1-1; 9 positions agree with TRBD1. J lost 4 bases, V lost 5 bases, and 2 bases had no gene match. The CDR3 covers 13 residues. Germline V CDR1 and CDR2: SGHVS, FQNEAQ. CDR3 nucleotide sequence: TGTGCCAGCAGCCTGGGACAGGGCACTGAAGCTTTCTTT. Protein: CASSLGQGTEAFF.

This chain joins TRBV7-8 and TRBJ2-1; 9 bases agree with TRBD2. Unmatched junction bases numbered 5, after V lost 5 bases and J lost 12 bases. CDR3 length equals 12 residues. Germline V gene lookup returns CDR1 SGHVS and CDR2 FQNEAQ. The DNA for the CDR3 is TGTGCCAGCAGCCTAGAGGGACTAGCGCAGTTCTTC. Amino acid sequence: CASSLEGLAQFF. Full variable domain (missing parts from reference TRBV7-8 and TRBJ2-1): GAGVSQSPRYKVAKRGQDVALRCDPISGHVSLFWYQQALGQGPEFLTYFQNEAQLDKSGLPSDRFFAERPEGSVSTLKIQRTQQEDSAVYLCASSLEGLAQFFGPGTRLTVL.

V usage is TRBV4-1 and J usage is TRBJ2-3, with a possible D match to TRBD2 (5 bases). The CDR3 extends over 16 amino acids. V was cut by 3 bases and J by 0 bases, with 13 bases left in between. Germline V gene sequence: CDR1 MGHRA, CDR2 YSYEKL. DNA of the CDR3: TGCGCCAGCAGCCACAGAGAGGGCGGTAGCACAGATACGCAGTATTTT. Its protein is CASSHREGGSTDTQYF.

The chain carries TRBV29-1 and TRBJ2-7, with 12 nucleotides matching TRBD2. CDR1 is SQVTM, CDR2 ANQGSEA, per germline. The junction had 3 bases not matched to a gene; V was cut back by 1 base and J by 2 bases. The CDR3 consists of 15 residues. The CDR3 reads CSVEGLAGAPYEQYF. The CDR3 bases are TGCAGCGTTGAAGGACTAGCGGGAGCCCCCTACGAGCAGTACTTC.

The sample holds a few counts of this clonotype. The chain combines TRBV6-8 with TRBJ2-2; a weak D match, TRBD1 (5 bases). Germline V CDR1 and CDR2: MNHGY, SAAAGT. Trimming left V 0 bases short and J 5 bases short, with 10 bases between. This CDR3 is 15 amino acids long. The CDR3 spells CASSYSLQGTGELFF. The DNA of the CDR3 is TGTGCCAGCAGTTACTCGCTGCAGGGTACCGGGGAGCTGTTTTTT.

The rearrangement links TRBV24-1 to TRBJ2-1; D not resolved. Trimming took 3 bases from V and 0 from J, leaving 11 bases between them. The CDR3 has 16 amino acids. CDR1 and CDR2 from the germline V gene are KGHDR and SFDVKD. The CDR3 loop reads CATSDPSESSYNEQFF. CDR3 sequence (DNA): TGTGCCACCAGTGATCCCAGCGAGAGCTCCTACAATGAGCAGTTCTTC.

Concerning this clonotype: A read error may produce the germline difference seen at one junction end. This rearrangement joins TRBV29-1 to TRBJ2-2; 9 nucleotides align to TRBD1. CDR1 is SQVTM and CDR2 is ANQGSEA in the germline V gene. The CDR3 is 14 amino acids. The CDR3 nucleotides read TGCAGCGGGTCAGGGACAGGGAACACCGGGGAGCTGCTTTTT. Amino acid sequence: CSGSGTGNTGELLF.

The CDR3 coding sequence is TGTGCCAGCACCCGTCAGGTCCAAGAGACCCAGTACTTC. Translated: CASTRQVQETQYF. The chain employs TRBV6-1 and TRBJ2-5; no clear D gene. V lost 7 bases to trimming and J lost 1 base, with 10 bases between them. Germline V gene lookup returns CDR1 MNHNS and CDR2 SASEGT. The CDR3 runs 13 residues.

Written as DNA, the CDR3 is TGTGCCAGCAGCACACGACAGGGTCCCGCTTCGAACACCGGGGAGCTGTTTTTT. Translated: CASSTRQGPASNTGELFF. The chain combines TRBV7-2 with TRBJ2-2; 7 bases are a match to TRBD1. V shed 5 bases and J 0 bases; nucleotides not matched to a gene: 12. The germline V gene has CDR1 SGHTA and CDR2 FQGNSA. The CDR3 is 18 residues long.

The chain is built from TRBV9 and TRBJ2-5; 9 bases fit TRBD1. Germline V CDR1 and CDR2: SGDLS, YYNGEE. The CDR3 is 16 residues long. Losses at the gene ends were 0 bases for V and 6 bases for J; bases not matched to a gene: 9. CDR3 region: CASSVGDRDFGKTQYF. In DNA, the CDR3 is TGTGCCAGCAGCGTAGGGGACAGGGATTTCGGAAAGACCCAGTACTTC.

The DNA for the CDR3 is TGTGCCAGCAGTTTGGTCGGACAGGCCCCCTACGAGCAGTACTTC. Translating gives CASSLVGQAPYEQYF. The rearrangement links TRBV12-3 or TRBV12-4 to TRBJ2-7, with 7 bases aligning to TRBD1. V gave up 3 bases and J gave up 2 bases; unmatched junction bases: 7. CDR3 length: 15 amino acids.

The J gene is TRBJ2-7, the V gene TRBV6-1, with a weak D call TRBD1 (6 bases). Trimming took off 6 bases at V and 3 bases at J, with 9 bases between the two ends. This CDR3 is built from 12 residues. Germline CDR1 reads MNHNS; CDR2 reads SASEGT. The CDR3 nucleotides read TGTGCCAGCAGGGACAGTAGCTACGAGCAGTACTTC. Its protein product is CASRDSSYEQYF.

This sequence joins TRBV5-1 and TRBJ2-7; D might be TRBD2 (6 bases). Germline loops: CDR1 SGHRS, CDR2 YFSETQ. The CDR3 is 14 amino acids. Trimming shortened V by 4 bases and J by 5 bases, and 16 bases separated the two germline ends. The CDR3 reads CASSPSIAVHEQYF. For the CDR3, the DNA is TGCGCCAGCAGCCCATCAATAGCGGTCCACGAGCAGTACTTC.

The V gene is TRBV2, the J gene TRBJ1-2, with D tentatively TRBD1 (5 bases). The germline V and J ends were trimmed by 10 bases and 7 bases, with 22 bases remaining between them. The CDR3 sequence is 14 residues long. CDR1 SNHLY and CDR2 FYNNEI come from the germline V gene. The CDR3: CATQGIGLAGGYTF. The CDR3 coding sequence is TGTGCCACCCAGGGTATAGGGCTGGCGGGTGGCTACACCTTC.

The chain recombines TRBV7-9 with TRBJ2-7, with 8 bases lining up with TRBD2. CDR3 length equals 15 residues. J was trimmed by 6 bases and V by 5 bases; bases with no gene match: 12. Germline V gives CDR1 SEHNR, CDR2 FQNEAQ (reference sequence). The chain's CDR3 is CASSPALGLGGEQYF. The CDR3 coding sequence is TGTGCCAGCAGCCCCGCTCTGGGACTAGGGGGCGAGCAGTACTTC.

V and J are TRBV7-9 and TRBJ1-5, with D possibly TRBD1 on 6 matching bases. Germline V gene sequence: CDR1 SEHNR, CDR2 FQNEAQ (reference sequence). V lost 5 bases and J 3 bases, leaving 11 bases between the germline ends. The CDR3 consists of 14 residues. CDR3 protein: CASSQDSSNQPQHF. DNA of the CDR3: TGTGCCAGCAGCCAGGACAGCTCCAATCAGCCCCAGCATTTT.

The chain is built from TRBV5-6 and TRBJ2-1; D is unclear. V was shortened by 1 base and J by 7 bases, with 3 bases between the two germline ends. Looked up from germline, CDR1 is SGHDT and CDR2 is YYEEEE. The CDR3 contains 11 residues. The CDR3 is CASSLSNEQFF. The CDR3 bases are TGTGCCAGCAGCTTGAGTAATGAGCAGTTCTTC.

The rearrangement joins TRBV28 to TRBJ2-1, with 9 bases matching TRBD1. CDR3 size: 15 residues. Germline CDR1 reads MDHEN; CDR2 reads SYDVKM. Unmatched junction bases numbered 11, after V lost 5 bases and J lost 9 bases. The CDR3 spells CASSRFRDRASEQFF. Here the CDR3 DNA reads TGTGCCAGCAGTAGATTCCGGGACAGGGCCTCTGAGCAGTTCTTC.

J is TRBJ2-3 and V is TRBV5-4, with TRBD1 as a possible D gene (5 bases). The germline V gene encodes CDR1 SGHNT and CDR2 YYREEE (reference sequence). Trimming stripped 0 bases from V and 3 bases from J, with 5 bases between. The CDR3 runs 13 residues. The CDR3 is CASSLAGTDTQYF. The CDR3 bases are TGTGCCAGCAGCTTGGCAGGGACAGATACGCAGTATTTT.

The rearrangement joins TRBV24-1 to TRBJ2-1; D gene uncertain. CDR1 KGHDR and CDR2 SFDVKD come from the germline V gene. Deletions cut 5 bases from V and 7 bases from J, with 17 bases between. The CDR3 extends over 15 amino acids. The CDR3 nucleotides are TGTGCCACCAGTGTTGCTTCTGGCCTCCTTAATGAGCAGTTCTTC. It specifies CATSVASGLLNEQFF.

This clonotype was detected a few times. The chain carries TRBV6-6 and TRBJ2-1; 7 nucleotides align to TRBD1. The CDR3 is 14 residues long. Per the germline V gene, CDR1 is MNHNY and CDR2 is SVGAGI (reference sequence). J gave up 4 bases and V 5 bases, and 5 bases lay outside the gene matches. CDR3 nucleotides: TGTGCCAGCAGTGGCCGGGACAGTTACAATGAGCAGTTCTTC. It codes for CASSGRDSYNEQFF.

V usage is TRBV25-1 and J usage is TRBJ2-7; 12 nucleotides agree with TRBD2. Germline V lookup: CDR1 MGHDK, CDR2 SYGVNS. With 3 bases clipped from V and 4 bases from J, the junction kept 4 bases outside the gene matches. The CDR3 loop spans 15 amino acids. The CDR3 DNA follows: TGTGCCAGCAGTGATATCACTAGCGGGAGGTACGAGCAGTACTTC. It encodes CASSDITSGRYEQYF.

The genes are TRBV7-2 and TRBJ1-5; the match to TRBD1 covers 9 bases. CDR1 and CDR2 from the germline V gene are SGHTA and FQGNSA. CDR3 length equals 17 residues. V was pared by 3 bases and J by 5 bases, with 11 bases of the junction left unmatched. This chain's CDR3 is CASSLGRMGTGYQPQHF. As DNA, the CDR3 is TGTGCCAGCAGCTTGGGTCGGATGGGGACAGGGTATCAGCCCCAGCATTTT.

This clonotype showed up just a few times. The chain links TRBV5-5 to TRBJ1-1; D might be TRBD1 (5 bases). CDR3 length: 16 residues. Germline CDR1 SGHKS, CDR2 YYEKEE (reference sequence). V was shortened by 4 bases and J by 0 bases, with 16 bases between the two germline ends. DNA for the CDR3: TGTGCCAGCAGCGCTGCAGGGTTTGAGGTGAACACTGAAGCTTTCTTT. Amino acid sequence: CASSAAGFEVNTEAFF.